The 4 T cell receptor beta chains below all came from one sample that was sequenced in a study of shared clonotypes between healthy human individuals (dated by TCRdb to about 2020). The library was made by the immunoSEQ multiplex PCR assay. This immuneACCESS table, as held by TCRdb, lists in-frame sequences with V and J called but not all clones. Of the missing ones, under half trace to an unresolved V gene in checked studies; the others have no known cause. In all, the sample holds 600,000 to 750,000 clones, and about 90% of those were seen once. The ten most abundant clones make up 34% of the sample. Input material: memory CD8+ T cells from PBMCs. The cell subset or site label on this specimen signifies: CD45RO+ cells pooled with CCR7-negative TemRA cells. These receptor sequences come from a man in his late teens or twenties in good health. Some clones in this sample may be carry-over from other donors' samples.

V is TRBV7-9 and J is TRBJ2-7; 10 bases fit TRBD1. The V gene's germline CDR1 is SEHNR and CDR2 FQNEAQ (reference sequence). V shed 5 bases, J shed 5 bases, and the junction held 12 bases outside the gene matches. The CDR3 extends over 16 amino acids. The CDR3 bases are TGTGCCAGCAGCACCGGACAGGGGGGAAAGAGAAACGAGCAGTACTTC. It is translated as CASSTGQGGKRNEQYF.

The chain couples TRBV19 to TRBJ1-2; D call uncertain. The CDR3 sequence is 10 residues long. The V end lost 10 bases, the J end lost 10 bases, and 13 bases lay between the germline ends. The germline CDR1 and CDR2 sequences are LNHDA and SQIVND (reference sequence). The CDR3 nucleotides are TGTGCCACCTTTTTCGGGGTCTACACCTTC. It codes for CATFFGVYTF.

V gene TRBV7-9 combines with J gene TRBJ2-5; TRBD2 is a possible D gene (6 bases). In germline, CDR1 is SEHNR, CDR2 FQNEAQ (reference sequence). Between the trimmed V and J ends, which lost 5 bases and 5 bases, there was a span of 21 bases. This CDR3 spans 16 amino acids. For the CDR3, the DNA is TGTGCCAGCAGCCCTTCCGGGACTCGCCCGACTGAGACCCAGTACTTC. Translated: CASSPSGTRPTETQYF.

The rearrangement links TRBV7-2 to TRBJ1-2, with D possibly being TRBD1 (6 bases). The CDR3 spans 14 residues. The germline gives CDR1 SGHTA, CDR2 FQGNSA. Trimming stripped 3 bases from V and 2 bases from J, with 10 bases between. The CDR3 DNA reads TGTGCCAGCAGCTTTGGGGGCTTGAACTATGGCTACACCTTC. Protein: CASSFGGLNYGYTF.